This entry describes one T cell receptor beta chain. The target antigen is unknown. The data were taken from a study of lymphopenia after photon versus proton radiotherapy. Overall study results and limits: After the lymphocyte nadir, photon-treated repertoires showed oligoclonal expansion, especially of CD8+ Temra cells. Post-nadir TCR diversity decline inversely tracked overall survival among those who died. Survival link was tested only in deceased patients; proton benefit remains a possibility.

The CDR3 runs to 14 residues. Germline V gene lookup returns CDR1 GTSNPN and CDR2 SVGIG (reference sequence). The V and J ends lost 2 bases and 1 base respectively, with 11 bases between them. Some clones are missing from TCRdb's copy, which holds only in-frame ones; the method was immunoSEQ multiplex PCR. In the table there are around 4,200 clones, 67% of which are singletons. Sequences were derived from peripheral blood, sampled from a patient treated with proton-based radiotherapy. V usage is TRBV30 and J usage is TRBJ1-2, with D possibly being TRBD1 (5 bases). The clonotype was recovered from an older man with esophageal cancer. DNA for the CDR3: TGTGCCTGGAGTTGGGACGGACTTAACTATGGCTACACCTTC. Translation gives CAWSWDGLNYGYTF.